This T cell receptor (beta chain) emerged from a study of blood T cell repertoires in COVID-19. In the study overall: Sites across the United States, Italy and Spain contributed samples from acute and convalescent COVID-19. In each case, the material was cDNA or gDNA derived from T cells, B-cell-depleted T cells, or PBMCs.

Sequencing was performed with immunoSEQ multiplex PCR; in TCRdb, only in-frame clones are kept and a portion is missing. Seen here are around 370,000 clones, 88% observed once, and the top ten hold 0.9% to 1.5%. Germline CDR1 reads SQVTM; CDR2 reads ANQGSEA. The length of the CDR3 is 12 residues. V lost 5 bases and J lost 4, with 11 bases in between. The age range of participants was 18 to 89 years, with residence in some 25 US areas. Points on this clone: The same CDR3 arises from other DNA sequences in this sample as well.

Specimen: PBMCs or T cells enriched from blood (not recorded which). V gene TRBV29-1 combines with J gene TRBJ1-1, with a tentative D call TRBD1 (5 bases). The clonotype comes from a woman younger than 35 who had recovered from COVID-19. The CDR3 protein is CSVRGQGTEAFF. CDR3 coding DNA: TGCAGCGTTCGTGGGCAGGGCACTGAAGCTTTCTTT.